Presented here are 22 T cell receptor beta chains from one specimen sequenced in a study of blood T cell repertoires in COVID-19. Sequencing used immunoSEQ multiplex PCR; TCRdb keeps in-frame clones, though not all of them. The sample shows 90,000 to 150,000 clones, around three quarters of them seen only once. The sequenced sample consisted of peripheral blood. The receptor source for this set is an older man with acute or convalescent COVID-19.

CDR3 region: CASSQGTAVLGGKQYF. CDR3 DNA: TGTGCCAGCAGCCAAGGGACTGCCGTTCTGGGTGGAAAGCAGTACTTC. The V and J genes are TRBV14 and TRBJ2-7; tentative D call: TRBD2 (5 bases). V shed 1 base and J shed 8 bases, with 21 bases lying between them. The CDR3 runs to 16 residues. In germline, CDR1 is SGHDN, CDR2 FVKESK.

This chain joins TRBV7-2 and TRBJ1-5, with TRBD1 matching 7 bases. The germline V gene has CDR1 SGHTA and CDR2 FQGNSA. This CDR3 is built from 14 residues. Trimming took 5 bases from V and 5 from J; bases not matched to a gene: 6. The CDR3 region is CASSQRGQDQPQHF. For the CDR3, the DNA is TGTGCCAGCAGCCAAAGGGGGCAGGATCAGCCCCAGCATTTT.

The chain combines TRBV28 with TRBJ1-2; 7 bases match TRBD1. With 10 bases clipped from V and 9 bases from J, the junction kept 17 bases outside the gene matches. The CDR3 is 14 residues long. The germline gives CDR1 MDHEN, CDR2 SYDVKM. The CDR3 DNA reads TGTGCCATCCAGCAGGGACAGATAATTAATCGCTACACCTTC. Its protein is CAIQQGQIINRYTF.

The V and J genes are TRBV15 and TRBJ2-6; a weak D match, TRBD1 (6 bases). The CDR3 sequence is 16 residues long. Germline CDR1 reads LNHNV; CDR2 reads YYDKDF (reference sequence). Between the trimmed V and J ends, which lost 8 bases and 2 bases, there was a span of 16 bases. The CDR3 loop reads CATAEPPGAGANVLTF. The CDR3 coding sequence is TGTGCCACCGCAGAGCCCCCAGGGGCTGGGGCCAACGTCCTGACTTTC.

The rearrangement uses TRBV5-1 and TRBJ2-5, with D possibly matching TRBD2 (5 bases). V was cut by 1 base and J by 5 bases, with 12 bases left in between. The germline gives CDR1 SGHRS, CDR2 YFSETQ. The CDR3 is 14 amino acids. The CDR3 sequence is CASSLTGWGETQYF. The DNA for the CDR3 is TGCGCCAGCAGCTTGACGGGATGGGGTGAGACCCAGTACTTC.

The chain carries TRBV3-1 (or the pseudogene TRBV3-2) and TRBJ1-2, with no clear D. Germline values: CDR1 LGHDT, CDR2 YNNKEL (reference sequence). This CDR3 comprises 15 residues. Trimming took 1 base from V and 6 from J, leaving 15 bases between them. The CDR3 DNA is TGTGCCAGCAGCCAAGGGAACAGCGGAGGCGATGGCTACACCTTC. Protein product: CASSQGNSGGDGYTF.

V is TRBV5-5 and J is TRBJ1-5; 9 bases agree with TRBD1. Germline V gene sequence: CDR1 SGHKS, CDR2 YYEKEE (reference sequence). CDR3 length equals 16 residues. The trim removed 2 bases at V and 9 bases at J, leaving 12 bases unmatched. The CDR3 sequence: CASSLGTGNHQGPQHF. The CDR3 nucleotides are TGTGCCAGCAGCTTAGGGACAGGGAACCACCAGGGGCCCCAGCATTTT.

The V and J genes are TRBV30 and TRBJ2-1; 10 bases are shared with TRBD1. The CDR3 covers 16 residues. The germline V gene encodes CDR1 GTSNPN and CDR2 SVGIG (reference sequence). The V and J ends lost 0 bases and 3 bases, in that order; junction bases with no gene match: 5. The CDR3 reads CAWSVEGQGYYNEQFF. Written as DNA, the CDR3 is TGTGCCTGGAGTGTAGAGGGACAGGGGTACTACAATGAGCAGTTCTTC.

The chain employs TRBV27 and TRBJ2-2; D not certain. V was trimmed by 0 bases and J by 7 bases, leaving 6 bases between them. Germline V gives CDR1 MNHEY, CDR2 SMNVEV (reference sequence). The CDR3 runs 13 residues. CDR3 in amino acids: CASSLSAVGELFF. For the CDR3, the DNA is TGTGCCAGCAGTTTATCGGCTGTCGGGGAGCTGTTTTTT.

This clone was detected many times. The chain has TRBV7-2 and TRBJ2-7, with a tentative D call TRBD1 (5 bases). This CDR3 region has 12 residues. The germline V gene has CDR1 SGHTA and CDR2 FQGNSA. With 5 bases removed from V and 11 bases from J, the gap between germline ends came to 16 bases. The CDR3 bases are TGTGCCAGCAGCAACCAATGGGGCCTGGAGTACTTC. Protein sequence: CASSNQWGLEYF.

This chain uses TRBV6-5 with TRBJ2-5, with D perhaps matching TRBD2 (6 bases). The V end was cut by 5 bases, the J end by 0 bases, with 13 bases between. The CDR3 has 15 residues. Germline V gene sequence: CDR1 MNHEY, CDR2 SVGAGI. CDR3 coding DNA: TGTGCCAGCAGTAGAGCTGTAGCGGACCAAGAGACCCAGTACTTC. Translated: CASSRAVADQETQYF.

This clone came up a few times. The J gene is TRBJ2-3, the V gene TRBV11-2, with D perhaps matching TRBD2 (5 bases). The CDR3 has 15 amino acids. Germline assignment: CDR1 SGHAT and CDR2 FQNNGV. The ends were cut back, 2 bases at V and 4 bases at J, with 13 bases in the middle. CDR3 in amino acids: CASSLKTLAADTQYF. DNA of the CDR3: TGTGCCAGCAGCTTAAAAACCCTAGCAGCAGATACGCAGTATTTT.

CDR3 amino acids: CASVEGTGGYNEQFF. CDR3 sequence (DNA): TGTGCCAGCGTCGAAGGGACAGGGGGTTACAATGAGCAGTTCTTC. The V call is TRBV7-2, the J call TRBJ2-1; TRBD1 matches 11 bases. CDR3 length equals 15 residues. V shed 8 bases and J 4 bases; nucleotides not matched to a gene: 7. Germline-derived CDR1 and CDR2 are SGHTA and FQGNSA.

The gene calls are TRBV19 and TRBJ2-1, with TRBD1 as a possible D gene (5 bases). With 3 bases removed from V and 9 bases from J, the gap between germline ends came to 18 bases. The CDR3 consists of 15 residues. CDR1 is LNHDA and CDR2 is SQIVND in the germline V gene (reference sequence). CDR3: CASSIGQIQWGEQFF. CDR3 DNA sequence: TGTGCCAGTAGTATTGGACAAATACAATGGGGTGAGCAGTTCTTC.

The rearrangement links TRBV9 to TRBJ2-1; the match to TRBD2 covers 7 bases. The CDR3 covers 13 residues. Germline values: CDR1 SGDLS, CDR2 YYNGEE. V trimming: 3 bases; J trimming: 10 bases; junction bases outside the gene matches: 7. CDR3 sequence (DNA): TGTGCCAGCAGCGGGGAGGGCCGCGGGGAGCAGTTCTTC. Translated: CASSGEGRGEQFF.

J is TRBJ2-7 and V is TRBV6-5; 8 bases are a match to TRBD2. This CDR3 has 15 amino acids. Germline V gene lookup returns CDR1 MNHEY and CDR2 SVGAGI. Trimming cost V 1 base and J 5 bases; bases outside gene matches: 7. CDR3 residues: CASSYLVAGSDEQYF. CDR3 nucleotide sequence: TGTGCCAGCAGTTACTTGGTAGCGGGGTCCGACGAGCAGTACTTC.

The chain couples TRBV7-2 to TRBJ2-3, with 7 positions matching TRBD2. Germline V gene data show CDR1 as SGHTA and CDR2 as FQGNSA. V was clipped by 1 base and J by 5 bases; unmatched bases: 3. CDR3 length: 14 amino acids. The CDR3 sequence is CASSLDWGGDTQYF. CDR3 bases: TGTGCCAGCAGCTTAGATTGGGGGGGAGATACGCAGTATTTT.

This chain connects TRBV5-1 to TRBJ1-1; perhaps TRBD1 as D (5 bases). The CDR3 is 14 residues long. Germline V gives CDR1 SGHRS, CDR2 YFSETQ. The ends were cut back, 4 bases at V and 3 bases at J, with 13 bases in the middle. CDR3 nucleotides: TGCGCCAGCAGCCCCCAGGGCCTAGACACTGAAGCTTTCTTT. Translated, it gives CASSPQGLDTEAFF.

The sample holds one count of this clone. The chain joins TRBV6-2 or TRBV6-3 to TRBJ2-2; TRBD2 agrees at 9 bases. With 5 bases clipped from V and 0 bases from J, the junction kept 10 bases outside the gene matches. Germline V gene lookup returns CDR1 MNHEY and CDR2 SVGEGT. This CDR3 has 18 amino acids. The CDR3 DNA reads TGTGCCAGCAGTCCGGGACTAGCTAACTCCCCGAACACCGGGGAGCTGTTTTTT. It encodes CASSPGLANSPNTGELFF.

This chain uses TRBV13 with TRBJ2-1, with 7 nucleotides matching TRBD1. Germline CDR1 PRHDT, CDR2 FYEKMQ (reference sequence). Losses at the gene ends were 8 bases for V and 6 bases for J; bases not matched to a gene: 7. This CDR3 region has 13 residues. CDR3 DNA sequence: TGTGCCAGCGGTCAGGGACAGCTCAATGAGCAGTTCTTC. It is translated as CASGQGQLNEQFF. Full variable domain (outside the CDR3, taken from reference TRBV13 and TRBJ2-1): AAGVIQSPRHLIKEKRETATLKCYPIPRHDTVYWYQQGPGQDPQFLISFYEKMQSDKGSIPDRFSAQQFSDYHSELNMSSLELGDSALYFCASGQGQLNEQFFGPGTRLTVL.

The CDR3 reads CASSHGQNPYNEQFF. The CDR3 coding sequence is TGCGCCAGCAGCCACGGACAGAACCCCTACAATGAGCAGTTCTTC. This sequence joins TRBV5-1 and TRBJ2-1; the D gene is possibly TRBD1 (6 bases). Germline lookup yields CDR1 SGHRS and CDR2 YFSETQ. Trimming took off 4 bases at V and 2 bases at J, with 13 bases between the two ends. The CDR3 consists of 15 residues.

The CDR3 DNA reads as TGTGCCAGCAGCAACGGACAGCTTCTAGCCAAAAACATTCAGTACTTC. Translating it yields CASSNGQLLAKNIQYF. The gene calls are TRBV3-1 (or the pseudogene TRBV3-2) and TRBJ2-4; D possibly corresponds to TRBD1 (6 bases). The CDR3 consists of 16 residues. V lost 5 bases to trimming and J lost 0 bases, with 14 bases between them. CDR1 and CDR2 from the germline V gene are LGHDT and YNNKEL (reference sequence).